This T cell receptor beta chain derives from a study of PD-1 blockade in classical Hodgkin lymphoma. Germline values: CDR1 LGHNA, CDR2 YNFKEQ. The V and J ends lost 1 base and 1 base respectively, with 4 bases between them. This CDR3 is built from 13 residues. Assay: immunoSEQ multiplex PCR; the TCRdb copy retains only in-frame clones and omits some. The table lists around 31,000 clones, about 85% of them singletons, with roughly 2.2% in the top ten. Relapse after autologous stem cell transplantation occurred in every patient, and brentuximab vedotin exposure varied. By magnetic negative selection, CD4+ T cells were purified from thawed PBMCs.

The origin of this receptor is a human donor with classical Hodgkin lymphoma. V and J are TRBV4-2 and TRBJ2-5; D unresolved. The specimen was CD4+ T cells from blood, collected at baseline. Written as DNA, the CDR3 is TGTGCCAGCAGCCAAGGCGCCCAAGAGACCCAGTACTTC. It is translated as CASSQGAQETQYF.